The 18 T cell receptor beta chains reported below all come from one sample, sequenced in a study of CD8 T cells in ankylosing spondylitis. TCRdb recomputed calls from the 5' RACE reads with MiXCR, one row per CDR3 protein. The sample shows tens of thousands of distinct CDR3 sequences, over 4% of them seen only once. The specimen sequenced was blood, either unsorted or a sorted T cell fraction (not recorded which). The receptors here all came from a male donor with ankylosing spondylitis or in good health (not recorded which).

The table lists this clonotype with many counts. The chain links TRBV27 to TRBJ2-3; D unclear. This CDR3 spans 13 amino acids. Germline CDR1 MNHEY, CDR2 SMNVEV (reference sequence). V lost 7 bases and J lost 5, with 13 bases in between. CDR3 in amino acids: CASTQRGRDTQYF. The CDR3 DNA sequence: TGTGCCAGCACTCAACGAGGCAGAGATACGCAGTATTTT.

The table lists this clonotype with many counts. This chain joins TRBV3-1 and TRBJ2-6; 9 bases align to TRBD1. The germline V gene has CDR1 LGHDT and CDR2 YNNKEL (reference sequence). The CDR3 spans 18 residues. With 4 bases clipped from V and 0 bases from J, the junction kept 7 bases outside the gene matches. CDR3 sequence reads: CASSPGGQGTSGANVLTF. The CDR3 coding sequence is TGTGCCAGCAGCCCGGGAGGACAGGGGACCTCTGGGGCCAACGTCCTGACTTTC.

At least ten counts were recorded for this clonotype. The gene calls are TRBV10-1 and TRBJ2-2; D call uncertain. Deletions cut 3 bases from V and 0 bases from J, with 5 bases between. The CDR3 spans 14 residues. The germline gives CDR1 WNHNN, CDR2 SYGVQD (reference sequence). The CDR3 spells CASSDPPNTGELFF. The CDR3 DNA sequence: TGCGCCAGCAGTGATCCCCCGAACACCGGGGAGCTGTTTTTT.

Sample share makes this clonotype medium-sized. This sequence joins TRBV5-1 and TRBJ1-1, with D possibly being TRBD1 (6 bases). CDR1 is SGHRS, CDR2 YFSETQ, per germline. Trimming pared 2 bases from V and 1 base from J, leaving 18 bases between. The CDR3 extends over 17 amino acids. The CDR3 nucleotides read TGCGCCAGCAGCTTCAGGGACACAGGGTTTGAGAACACTGAAGCTTTCTTT. It is translated as CASSFRDTGFENTEAFF.

This clonotype was observed many times. This chain connects TRBV20-1 to TRBJ1-2; 9 nucleotides align to TRBD1. V was pared by 6 bases and J by 6 bases, with 5 bases of the junction left unmatched. Germline CDR1 reads DFQATT; CDR2 reads SNEGSKA (reference sequence). This CDR3 is 12 amino acids long. The DNA of the CDR3 is TGCAGTGCGTCACAGGGGGCGAATGGCTACACCTTC. Translated: CSASQGANGYTF.

V usage is TRBV5-1 and J usage is TRBJ2-7; 8 nucleotides agree with TRBD1. Germline loops: CDR1 SGHRS, CDR2 YFSETQ. The CDR3 runs to 15 residues. J gave up 2 bases and V 3 bases, and 7 bases lay outside the gene matches. The CDR3 reads CASSSWTGTTYEQYF. The CDR3 DNA is TGCGCCAGCAGCTCATGGACAGGGACCACCTACGAGCAGTACTTC.

This clonotype was recorded at least ten times. The chain employs TRBV5-1 and TRBJ1-2, with a tentative D call TRBD1 (6 bases). Germline CDR1 reads SGHRS; CDR2 reads YFSETQ. CDR3 length equals 14 residues. The V gene lost 4 bases and the J gene lost 2 bases, with 12 bases spanning the gap. The chain's CDR3 is CASSASTGNYGYTF. The CDR3 coding sequence is TGCGCCAGCAGCGCTTCGACAGGAAACTATGGCTACACCTTC.

At least ten counts were recorded for this clonotype. V is TRBV6-1 and J is TRBJ2-3; D is unclear. The CDR3 contains 13 residues. With 6 bases removed from V and 4 bases from J, the gap between germline ends came to 11 bases. The germline V gene has CDR1 MNHNS and CDR2 SASEGT. Here the CDR3 reads CASSRSLADTQYF. The CDR3 DNA sequence: TGTGCCAGCAGCCGTTCCCTAGCAGATACGCAGTATTTT.

This clonotype was found many times. V is TRBV30 and J is TRBJ1-1, with unresolved D. Per germline, CDR1 GTSNPN and CDR2 SVGIG (reference sequence). This CDR3 has 11 amino acids. The V end was cut by 5 bases, the J end by 1 base, with 5 bases between. CDR3 sequence: CAWVGNTEAFF. In DNA, the CDR3 is TGTGCCTGGGTTGGGAACACTGAAGCTTTCTTT.

In this sample, this clonotype turned up many times. The J gene is TRBJ2-3, the V gene TRBV24-1, with D perhaps assigned TRBD1 or TRBD2 (5 bases each). CDR1 KGHDR and CDR2 SFDVKD come from the germline V gene. Trimming took 4 bases from V and 2 from J, leaving 12 bases between them. The CDR3 runs 15 residues. The CDR3: CATSEGEGYTDTQYF. The CDR3 DNA reads as TGTGCCACCAGTGAGGGCGAGGGGTACACAGATACGCAGTATTTT.

This clonotype has at least ten counts. The gene calls are TRBV7-3 and TRBJ2-3, with 11 bases lining up with TRBD2. Per the germline V gene, CDR1 is SGHTA and CDR2 is FQGTGA. V gave up 5 bases and J gave up 0 bases; unmatched junction bases: 4. CDR3 length: 16 amino acids. Here the CDR3 DNA reads TGTGCCAGCAGCCCAGGGACTAGCGGAAGCACAGATACGCAGTATTTT. It translates to CASSPGTSGSTDTQYF.

This clonotype has a count of ten or more. The chain has TRBV4-2 and TRBJ1-4; D gene uncertain. The CDR3 runs to 14 residues. The V gene lost 3 bases and the J gene lost 2 bases, with 7 bases spanning the gap. Germline assignment: CDR1 LGHNA and CDR2 YNFKEQ. The CDR3 DNA is TGTGCCAGCAGCCAGAGTATCACTAATGAAAAACTGTTTTTT. It encodes CASSQSITNEKLFF.

This clonotype was picked up many times. The rearrangement uses TRBV20-1 and TRBJ2-3; tentatively, D is TRBD2 (5 bases). Germline CDR1 reads DFQATT; CDR2 reads SNEGSKA (reference sequence). This CDR3 is 15 amino acids long. Trimming cost V 0 bases and J 0 bases, with 10 bases left between them. CDR3 residues: CSARDSAGSTDTQYF. CDR3 in DNA: TGCAGTGCTAGAGATTCCGCGGGTAGCACAGATACGCAGTATTTT.

There are many counts of this clonotype. V gene TRBV7-2 combines with J gene TRBJ2-3; the D call may be TRBD1 or TRBD2 (5 bases each). CDR3 length: 14 amino acids. Per germline, CDR1 SGHTA and CDR2 FQGNSA. V shed 5 bases and J shed 4 bases, with 13 bases lying between them. The CDR3 DNA reads TGTGCCAGCAGCCGTGGGACCACGCCAGATACGCAGTATTTT. This gives the protein CASSRGTTPDTQYF.

This clonotype was seen repeatedly, ten times or more. V gene TRBV11-2 combines with J gene TRBJ1-1, with 11 nucleotides matching TRBD1. V was pared by 6 bases and J by 8 bases, with 8 bases of the junction left unmatched. Germline CDR1 SGHAT, CDR2 FQNNGV. The CDR3 has 14 residues. The CDR3 spells CASSTGTGGREAFF. The CDR3 nucleotides are TGTGCCAGCAGTACCGGGACAGGGGGGAGGGAAGCTTTCTTT.

This clonotype occurred many times. The V gene is TRBV2, the J gene TRBJ2-7, with unresolved D. The germline V gene encodes CDR1 SNHLY and CDR2 FYNNEI. V was cut by 2 bases and J by 2 bases, with 7 bases left in between. The CDR3 runs 13 residues. CDR3 DNA sequence: TGTGCCAGCAGTGAAAAGGGTACCTACGAGCAGTACTTC. It translates to CASSEKGTYEQYF.

The chain carries TRBV7-6 and TRBJ2-3; D gene ambiguous. Trimming pared 6 bases from V and 2 bases from J, leaving 9 bases between. Looked up from germline, CDR1 is SGHVS and CDR2 is FNYEAQ. This CDR3 is built from 13 residues. The DNA for the CDR3 is TGTGCCAGCAGTATACAGTTCACAGATACGCAGTATTTT. This translates into CASSIQFTDTQYF.

Ten or more counts support this clonotype. V gene TRBV4-2 combines with J gene TRBJ2-7; 7 bases align to TRBD1. The V gene's germline CDR1 is LGHNA and CDR2 YNFKEQ. The CDR3 extends over 18 amino acids. V was pared by 0 bases and J by 3 bases, with 14 bases of the junction left unmatched. CDR3 nucleotide sequence: TGTGCCAGCAGCCAAGATCGGGCGACAGGGAATAGGGTCTACGAGCAGTACTTC. This encodes CASSQDRATGNRVYEQYF.